Described below is a single T cell receptor beta chain sequence and its context. These data are taken from a study of blood T cell repertoires in COVID-19. Study background: COVID-19 samples from acute and convalescent phases originated in the United States, Italy and Spain.

Repertoires were generated with immunoSEQ multiplex PCR, while TCRdb's copy carries only in-frame clones and drops some. The table has 46,000 or so clones, roughly 90% seen once. Per germline, CDR1 LNHDA and CDR2 SQIVND (reference sequence). This CDR3 is built from 16 residues. Trimming took off 6 bases at V and 0 bases at J, with 18 bases between the two ends. This chain joins TRBV19 and TRBJ2-7; D may be TRBD2 (5 bases). The sequencing sample was made of peripheral blood. The sequence came from a man aged 65 to 85 with active COVID-19. The CDR3 spells CASRVTDGVISYEQYF. In nucleotides, the CDR3 is TGTGCCAGTAGAGTGACCGACGGGGTAATCTCCTACGAGCAGTACTTC.